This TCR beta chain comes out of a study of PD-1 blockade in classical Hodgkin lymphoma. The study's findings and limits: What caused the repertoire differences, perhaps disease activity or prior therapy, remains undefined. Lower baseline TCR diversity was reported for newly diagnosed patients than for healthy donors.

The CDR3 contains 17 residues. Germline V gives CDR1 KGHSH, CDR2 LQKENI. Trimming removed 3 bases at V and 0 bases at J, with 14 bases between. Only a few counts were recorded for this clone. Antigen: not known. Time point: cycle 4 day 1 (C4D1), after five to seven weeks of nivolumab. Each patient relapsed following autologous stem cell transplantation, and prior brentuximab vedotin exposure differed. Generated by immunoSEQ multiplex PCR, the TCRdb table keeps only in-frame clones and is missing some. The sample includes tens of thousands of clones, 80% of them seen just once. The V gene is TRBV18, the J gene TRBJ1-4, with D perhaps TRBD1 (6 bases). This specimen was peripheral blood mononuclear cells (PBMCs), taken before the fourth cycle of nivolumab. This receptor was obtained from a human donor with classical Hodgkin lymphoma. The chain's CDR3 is CASSPDSPFATNEKLFF. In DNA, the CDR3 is TGTGCCAGCTCACCGGACAGTCCCTTTGCAACTAATGAAAAACTGTTTTTT.